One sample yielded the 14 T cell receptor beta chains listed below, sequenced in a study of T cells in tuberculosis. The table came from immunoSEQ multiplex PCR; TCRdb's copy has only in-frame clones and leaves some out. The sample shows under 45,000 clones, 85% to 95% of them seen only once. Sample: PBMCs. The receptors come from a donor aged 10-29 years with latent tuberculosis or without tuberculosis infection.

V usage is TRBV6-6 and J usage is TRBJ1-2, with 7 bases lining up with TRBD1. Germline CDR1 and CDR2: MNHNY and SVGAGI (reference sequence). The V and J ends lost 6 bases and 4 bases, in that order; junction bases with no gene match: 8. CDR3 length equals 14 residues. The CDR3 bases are TGTGCCAGCAGCTTGACAGGGATCAGCTATGGCTACACCTTC. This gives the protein CASSLTGISYGYTF.

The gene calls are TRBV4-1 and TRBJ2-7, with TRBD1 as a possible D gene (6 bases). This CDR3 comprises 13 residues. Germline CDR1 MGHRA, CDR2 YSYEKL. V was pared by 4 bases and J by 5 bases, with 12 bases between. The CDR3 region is CASSPARGNEQYF. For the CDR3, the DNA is TGCGCCAGCAGCCCCGCGAGGGGGAACGAGCAGTACTTC.

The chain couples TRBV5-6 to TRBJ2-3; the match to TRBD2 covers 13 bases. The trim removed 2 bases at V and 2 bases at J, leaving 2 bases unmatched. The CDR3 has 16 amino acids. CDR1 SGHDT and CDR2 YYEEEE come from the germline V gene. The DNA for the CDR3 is TGTGCCAGCAGCTTAGGGACTAGCGGGATCACAGATACGCAGTATTTT. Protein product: CASSLGTSGITDTQYF.

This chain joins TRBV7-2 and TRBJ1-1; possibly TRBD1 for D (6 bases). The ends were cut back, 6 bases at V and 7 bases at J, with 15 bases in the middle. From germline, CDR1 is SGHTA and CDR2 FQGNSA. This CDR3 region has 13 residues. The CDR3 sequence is CASSPTGQVEAFF. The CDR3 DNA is TGTGCCAGCAGTCCCACGGGACAAGTTGAAGCTTTCTTT.

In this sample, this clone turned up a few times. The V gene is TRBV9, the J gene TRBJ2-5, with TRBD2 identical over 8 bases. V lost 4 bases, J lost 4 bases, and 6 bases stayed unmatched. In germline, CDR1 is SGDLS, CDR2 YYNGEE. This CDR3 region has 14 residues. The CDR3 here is CASSPLSGVETQYF. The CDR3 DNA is TGTGCCAGCAGCCCCCTTAGCGGGGTAGAGACCCAGTACTTC.

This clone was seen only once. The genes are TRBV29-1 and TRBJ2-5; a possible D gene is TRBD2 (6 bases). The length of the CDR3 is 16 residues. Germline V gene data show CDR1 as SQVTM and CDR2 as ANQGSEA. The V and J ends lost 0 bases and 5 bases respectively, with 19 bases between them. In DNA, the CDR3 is TGCAGCGTTGAAGATCGAGGCGGGAAGCTTTACGAGACCCAGTACTTC. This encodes CSVEDRGGKLYETQYF.

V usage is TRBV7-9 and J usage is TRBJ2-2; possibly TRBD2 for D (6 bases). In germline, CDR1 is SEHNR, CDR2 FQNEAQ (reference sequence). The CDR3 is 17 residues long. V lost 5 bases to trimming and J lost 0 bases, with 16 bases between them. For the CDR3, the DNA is TGTGCCAGCAGCACCATTGGGGGGACTCCGAACACCGGGGAGCTGTTTTTT. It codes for CASSTIGGTPNTGELFF. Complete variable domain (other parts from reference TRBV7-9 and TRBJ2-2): DTGVSQNPRHKITKRGQNVTFRCDPISEHNRLYWYRQTLGQGPEFLTYFQNEAQLEKSRLLSDRFSAERPKGSFSTLEIQRTEQGDSAMYLCASSTIGGTPNTGELFFGEGSRLTVL.

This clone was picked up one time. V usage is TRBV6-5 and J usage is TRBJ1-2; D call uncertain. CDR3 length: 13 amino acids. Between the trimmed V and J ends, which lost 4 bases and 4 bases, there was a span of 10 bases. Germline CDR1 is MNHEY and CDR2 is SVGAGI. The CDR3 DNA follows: TGTGCCAGCAGTTTGGGCAGGCCCTATGGCTACACCTTC. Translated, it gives CASSLGRPYGYTF.

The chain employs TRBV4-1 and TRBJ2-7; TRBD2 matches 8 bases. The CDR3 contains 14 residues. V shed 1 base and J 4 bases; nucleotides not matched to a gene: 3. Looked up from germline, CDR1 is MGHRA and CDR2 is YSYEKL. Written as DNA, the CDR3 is TGCGCCAGCAGCCAAGCGCGGGGGGTGTACGAGCAGTACTTC. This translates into CASSQARGVYEQYF.

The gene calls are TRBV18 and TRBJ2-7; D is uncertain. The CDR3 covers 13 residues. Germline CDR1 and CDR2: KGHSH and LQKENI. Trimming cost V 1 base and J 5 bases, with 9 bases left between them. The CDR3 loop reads CASSPRQFDEQYF. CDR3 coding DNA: TGTGCCAGCTCACCACGGCAGTTCGACGAGCAGTACTTC.

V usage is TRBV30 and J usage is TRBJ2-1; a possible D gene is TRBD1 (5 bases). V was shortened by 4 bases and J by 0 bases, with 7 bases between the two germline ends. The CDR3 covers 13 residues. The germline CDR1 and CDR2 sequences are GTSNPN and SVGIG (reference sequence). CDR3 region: CAWIRDSYNEQFF. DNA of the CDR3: TGTGCCTGGATCAGGGACTCCTACAATGAGCAGTTCTTC.

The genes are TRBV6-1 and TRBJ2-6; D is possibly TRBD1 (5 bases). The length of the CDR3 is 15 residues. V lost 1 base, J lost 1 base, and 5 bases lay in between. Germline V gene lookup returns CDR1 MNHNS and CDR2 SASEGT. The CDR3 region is CASSEGTSGANVLTF. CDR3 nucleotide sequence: TGTGCCAGCAGTGAAGGGACATCTGGGGCCAACGTCCTGACTTTC.

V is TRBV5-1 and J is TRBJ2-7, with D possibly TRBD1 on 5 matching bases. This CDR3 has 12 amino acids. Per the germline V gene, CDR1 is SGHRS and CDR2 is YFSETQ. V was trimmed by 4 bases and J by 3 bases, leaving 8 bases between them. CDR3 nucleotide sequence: TGCGCCAGCAGCGGAGACAGCTACGAGCAGTACTTC. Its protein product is CASSGDSYEQYF.

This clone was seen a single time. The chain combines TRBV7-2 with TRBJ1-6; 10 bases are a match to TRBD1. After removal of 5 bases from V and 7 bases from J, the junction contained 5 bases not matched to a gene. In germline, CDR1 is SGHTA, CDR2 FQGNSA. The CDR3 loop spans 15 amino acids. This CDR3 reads CASSPGTGVNSPLHF. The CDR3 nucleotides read TGTGCCAGCAGCCCCGGGACAGGGGTAAATTCACCCCTCCACTTT.